What follows describes a single T cell receptor beta chain. The record originates from a study of cytotoxic CD8 clonotypes in ibrutinib-treated CLL. Produced via immunoSEQ multiplex PCR; TCRdb's table is partial and in-frame only. The sample has around 19,000 clones; approximately 61% are singletons. The TCR sequence derives from a human donor with chronic lymphocytic leukemia. The specimen was PBMCs, collected after 12 months of ibrutinib treatment.

CDR3 nucleotides: TGTGCCAGCAGTTTACCCCCAGCTGGAGATACGCAGTATTTT. It is translated as CASSLPPAGDTQYF. The chain employs TRBV28 and TRBJ2-3; D gene unclear. Germline values: CDR1 MDHEN, CDR2 SYDVKM. This CDR3 has 14 residues. V was pared by 2 bases and J by 5 bases, with 11 bases between.